These 20 T cell receptor beta chains were sequenced from one sample in a study of blood T cell repertoires in COVID-19 (dated by TCRdb to between 2020 and 2021). The method was the immunoSEQ multiplex PCR assay. Drawn from immuneACCESS, this table holds only the in-frame rearrangements with V and J called that TCRdb kept. Clones are partly lost; checked studies trace under half to an unresolved V gene and leave the rest unexplained. The sample table lists about 140,000 clones, about 90% of them with a count of one. The ten most abundant clones make up approximately 11% of the sample. The sample taken for sequencing was PBMCs or T cells enriched from blood (not recorded which). Receptors were obtained from a man aged 55 to 70 who had recovered from COVID-19.

The CDR3 DNA reads TGTGCCAGCAGCTCCGGACAGGGGGCGCAGGAGCAGTTCTTC. Encoded protein: CASSSGQGAQEQFF. The chain links TRBV7-9 to TRBJ2-1, with 11 positions matching TRBD1. The CDR3 is 14 residues long. Germline-derived CDR1 and CDR2 are SEHNR and FQNEAQ (reference sequence). V lost 4 bases and J lost 10; bases outside the gene matches: 6.

The V and J genes are TRBV7-3 and TRBJ2-7; TRBD1 is a possible D gene (5 bases). Germline V gives CDR1 SGHTA, CDR2 FQGTGA. This CDR3 contains 14 residues. V lost 1 base to trimming and J lost 4 bases, with 11 bases between them. CDR3 in DNA: TGTGCCAGCAGCTTAAGGACGGACAATTACGAGCAGTACTTC. Amino acid sequence: CASSLRTDNYEQYF.

This clone is a singleton in its sample. The rearrangement uses TRBV18 and TRBJ1-3; D uncertain. The germline gives CDR1 KGHSH, CDR2 LQKENI. The CDR3 is 13 amino acids. V lost 6 bases and J 0 bases, leaving 6 bases between the germline ends. The CDR3 here is CASSSSSGNTIYF. In nucleotides, the CDR3 is TGTGCCAGCTCGTCCAGCTCTGGAAACACCATATATTTT.

The V call is TRBV7-9, the J call TRBJ2-3; TRBD2 matches at 7 bases. Germline V gene data show CDR1 as SEHNR and CDR2 as FQNEAQ (reference sequence). CDR3 length: 15 amino acids. J lost 7 bases, V lost 5 bases, and 12 bases had no gene match. The CDR3 loop is CASSDWLGTMNTQYF. DNA of the CDR3: TGTGCCAGCAGCGACTGGTTGGGGACTATGAATACGCAGTATTTT.

This chain uses TRBV2 with TRBJ1-5; D is perhaps TRBD1 (5 bases). CDR1 and CDR2 from the germline V gene are SNHLY and FYNNEI. CDR3 length equals 13 residues. V shed 7 bases and J shed 5 bases, with 12 bases lying between them. CDR3 DNA: TGTGCCAGCAAGCGCCAGGGCGATCAGCCCCAGCATTTT. It translates to CASKRQGDQPQHF.

V gene TRBV7-9 combines with J gene TRBJ1-2, with 7 bases fitting TRBD1. Per the germline V gene, CDR1 is SEHNR and CDR2 is FQNEAQ (reference sequence). The J segment lost 6 bases and the V segment lost 5 bases, leaving 3 bases of the junction unmatched. The CDR3 is 12 residues long. Here the CDR3 DNA reads TGTGCCAGCAGCCCCGGGACAGATGGCTACACCTTC. Translating it yields CASSPGTDGYTF.

This chain connects TRBV5-4 to TRBJ2-1, with 8 positions matching TRBD2. Unmatched junction bases numbered 6, after V lost 4 bases and J lost 6 bases. The CDR3 is made up of 14 amino acids. The germline CDR1 and CDR2 sequences are SGHNT and YYREEE (reference sequence). The CDR3 here is CASSATGTSNEQFF. The CDR3 region has the DNA TGTGCCAGCAGCGCAACCGGGACTAGCAATGAGCAGTTCTTC.

The chain links TRBV28 to TRBJ1-2; perhaps TRBD1 as D (6 bases). The V gene lost 6 bases and the J gene lost 4 bases, with 12 bases spanning the gap. This CDR3 is built from 13 residues. CDR1 is MDHEN and CDR2 is SYDVKM in the germline V gene. Here the CDR3 reads CASSLQGGYGYTF. CDR3 coding DNA: TGTGCCAGCAGCTTGCAAGGGGGCTATGGCTACACCTTC.

V is TRBV5-1 and J is TRBJ1-2; D is possibly TRBD1 (5 bases). CDR1 is SGHRS and CDR2 is YFSETQ in the germline V gene. The CDR3 has 15 residues. Trimming stripped 1 base from V and 6 bases from J, with 16 bases between. CDR3 residues: CASSLWQGDEDGYTF. The CDR3 coding sequence is TGCGCCAGCAGCTTGTGGCAGGGTGATGAGGATGGCTACACCTTC.

V and J are TRBV5-6 and TRBJ1-5; D gene ambiguous. This CDR3 contains 15 residues. Germline assignment: CDR1 SGHDT and CDR2 YYEEEE. V lost 0 bases and J 0 bases, leaving 7 bases between the germline ends. The CDR3, as DNA: TGTGCCAGCAGCTTGGGAACATATAGCAATCAGCCCCAGCATTTT. It codes for CASSLGTYSNQPQHF.

The rearrangement links TRBV6-5 to TRBJ2-1; D not resolved. The CDR3 sequence is 12 residues long. Germline values: CDR1 MNHEY, CDR2 SVGAGI. The V end was cut by 6 bases, the J end by 11 bases, with 14 bases between. CDR3: CASSPGSGKQFF. The CDR3, as DNA: TGTGCCAGCAGCCCCGGGTCCGGAAAGCAGTTCTTC.

The V gene is TRBV5-1, the J gene TRBJ1-2; 8 bases agree with TRBD1. Germline CDR1 SGHRS, CDR2 YFSETQ. The V gene end was trimmed by 0 bases and the J gene end by 4 bases; junction bases not matched to a gene: 8. CDR3 length: 16 residues. CDR3 protein: CASSLGSRGLSYGYTF. CDR3 coding DNA: TGCGCCAGCAGCTTGGGAAGCAGGGGGCTTAGCTATGGCTACACCTTC. Full variable domain (outside the CDR3, taken from reference TRBV5-1 and TRBJ1-2): KAGVTQTPRYLIKTRGQQVTLSCSPISGHRSVSWYQQTPGQGLQFLFEYFSETQRNKGNFPGRFSGRQFSNSRSEMNVSTLELGDSALYLCASSLGSRGLSYGYTFGSGTRLTVV.

The chain couples TRBV7-9 to TRBJ1-1; 7 bases fit TRBD1. J was trimmed by 1 base and V by 3 bases; bases with no gene match: 11. The CDR3 covers 17 residues. In germline, CDR1 is SEHNR, CDR2 FQNEAQ (reference sequence). As DNA, the CDR3 is TGTGCCAGCAGCTTGGTTTGGAGGGGGCTAGGGAACACTGAAGCTTTCTTT. It specifies CASSLVWRGLGNTEAFF.

This clone is a singleton in its sample. As DNA, the CDR3 is TGTGCCAGTGCCCCAGGGCCAGGACGGACTGAAGCTTTCTTT. The encoded protein is CASAPGPGRTEAFF. This sequence joins TRBV19 and TRBJ1-1, with a weak D call TRBD1 (5 bases). Germline values: CDR1 LNHDA, CDR2 SQIVND (reference sequence). The CDR3 runs 14 residues. Trimming took off 8 bases at V and 5 bases at J, with 18 bases between the two ends.

This chain joins TRBV6-5 and TRBJ2-7; D is possibly TRBD1 (6 bases). Germline V CDR1 and CDR2: MNHEY, SVGAGI. The V end lost 4 bases, the J end lost 1 base, and 14 bases lay between the germline ends. The CDR3 totals 15 residues. The CDR3 spells CASSLIGQPSYEQYF. The CDR3 bases are TGTGCCAGCAGTTTAATCGGACAGCCGTCCTACGAGCAGTACTTC.

This clone showed up just a few times. The V call is TRBV28, the J call TRBJ1-5; D possibly corresponds to TRBD1 (5 bases). The germline CDR1 and CDR2 sequences are MDHEN and SYDVKM. Trimming took 5 bases from V and 6 from J, leaving 11 bases between them. The length of the CDR3 is 13 residues. CDR3 bases: TGTGCCAGCAGTGGTGGGGGGGTTCAGCCCCAGCATTTT. Protein product: CASSGGGVQPQHF.

This chain joins TRBV19 and TRBJ2-1; 9 bases agree with TRBD2. This CDR3 region has 17 residues. After removal of 5 bases from V and 6 bases from J, the junction contained 14 bases not matched to a gene. Germline CDR1 reads LNHDA; CDR2 reads SQIVND (reference sequence). This CDR3 is CASSRFGGRASLNEQFF. For the CDR3, the DNA is TGTGCCAGTAGTCGGTTTGGCGGGAGGGCTTCCCTCAATGAGCAGTTCTTC. The full variable domain, its missing parts supplied by reference TRBV19 and TRBJ2-1, is DGGITQSPKYLFRKEGQNVTLSCEQNLNHDAMYWYRQDPGQGLRLIYYSQIVNDFQKGDIAEGYSVSREKKESFPLTVTSAQKNPTAFYLCASSRFGGRASLNEQFFGPGTRLTVL.

This clone was observed a few times. V usage is TRBV30 and J usage is TRBJ2-7; a possible D gene is TRBD2 (5 bases). The length of the CDR3 is 14 residues. The V end was cut by 0 bases, the J end by 6 bases, with 15 bases between. Germline CDR1 and CDR2: GTSNPN and SVGIG (reference sequence). The CDR3 region has the DNA TGTGCCTGGAGTGTGGGTCAGGTTGGAGGCGAGCAGTACTTC. Amino acid sequence: CAWSVGQVGGEQYF.

The genes are TRBV4-1 and TRBJ1-2, with a tentative D call TRBD1 (5 bases). The V end lost 3 bases, the J end lost 4 bases, and 15 bases lay between the germline ends. In germline, CDR1 is MGHRA, CDR2 YSYEKL. The CDR3 is 15 amino acids. The chain's CDR3 is CASSQRQGMGYGYTF. CDR3 in DNA: TGCGCCAGCAGCCAGAGGCAGGGAATGGGCTATGGCTACACCTTC.

The genes are TRBV6-1 and TRBJ2-5; D is uncertain. There are 18 residues in the CDR3. The V end was cut by 2 bases, the J end by 5 bases, with 24 bases between. Per germline, CDR1 MNHNS and CDR2 SASEGT. The CDR3 spells CASSETVARLTPQETQYF. The CDR3 DNA reads as TGTGCCAGCAGTGAAACGGTTGCGAGGCTCACTCCCCAGGAGACCCAGTACTTC.